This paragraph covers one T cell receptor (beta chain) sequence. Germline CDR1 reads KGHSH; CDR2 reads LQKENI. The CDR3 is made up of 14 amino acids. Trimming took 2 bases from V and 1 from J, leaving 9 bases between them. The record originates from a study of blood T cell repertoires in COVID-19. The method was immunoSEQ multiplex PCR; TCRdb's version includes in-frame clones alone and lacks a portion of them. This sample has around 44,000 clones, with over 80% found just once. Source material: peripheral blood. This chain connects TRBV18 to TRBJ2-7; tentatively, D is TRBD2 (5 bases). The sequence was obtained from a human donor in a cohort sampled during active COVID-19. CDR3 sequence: CASSPSPGSYEQYF. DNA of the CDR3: TGTGCCAGCTCACCATCTCCGGGATCCTACGAGCAGTACTTC.